The present entry profiles one TCR beta chain with its context. Its antigen remains unidentified. Within one base of it there is no much larger clone, and no base qualities were kept. This specimen belongs to a study of T cell repertoires in cytomegalovirus infection (dated by TCRdb to between 2018 and 2020). In terms of the full investigation: Recently identified HLA-C-restricted CMV epitopes, whose presentation resists viral immunomodulation, were targeted by peptide stimulations together with well-studied HLA-B-restricted epitopes. Donor HLA type was relevant to the analysis, as public TCR beta signatures indicated carriage of CMV infection together with the matching HLA type.

Broad study findings and their caveats: In both this cohort and an independent roughly 330-donor cohort, the cumulative frequency of public TCR beta family members distinguished carriers of CMV infection plus the relevant HLA type. In the ex vivo response, HLA-C-restricted CMV-specific TCR beta clonotypes were dominant, and in two of eight donors the single most frequent clonotype came from this HLA-C-restricted group.

Reading from cysteine to phenylalanine, the CDR3 counts 15 amino acids. The CDR3 DNA has 45 bases and is translated from base 1. From a lookup of the germline V gene (reference sequence), CDR1 and CDR2 are MNHEY and SMNVEV. Deletion took 7 bases off V and 3 bases off J, with a span of 18 bases between the germline ends. These reads were obtained on an Illumina HiSeq 1500. The raw public data were reprocessed by TCRdb itself: fastp quality trimming at Q25, MiXCR clonotype calling, in-frame beta chains only. Rows with one shared CDR3 protein collapse into an entry with the most common genes and DNA. This sample comprises about 830,000 distinct CDR3 sequences, 32% of them detected only once. The ten largest clones take up 9.5% to 15% of the sample. Interpreted using the paper, the treatment or condition label stands for: in vitro stimulation with specific CMV peptide epitopes to enrich CMV-specific T cells.

This TCR was recovered from a human donor in good health (CMV status not recorded). Some clones in this sample may be carry-over from other donors' samples. This specimen was cultured CD8+ T cells from PBMCs, taken from culture after CMV antigen stimulation. This chain joins TRBV27 to TRBJ1-1; no D segment can be confidently identified. The CDR3 reads CASTPLGSADTEAFF. The DNA sequence is given as TGTGCCAGCACCCCGCTGGGAAGCGCGGACACTGAAGCTTTCTTT.